This TCR beta chain comes out of a study of long-term antiretroviral therapy in people with HIV. On the study more broadly: Sampling started about a decade before the 2015 immediate-ART recommendation.

Whole-study findings and limits: Clones expanded before ART dominated the repertoire at all time points. Blood, drawn from 2004 to 2017, may reflect older ART regimens.

The germline CDR1 and CDR2 sequences are SEHNR and FQNEAQ (reference sequence). This CDR3 contains 16 residues. V lost 4 bases, J lost 12 bases, and 13 bases stayed unmatched. A word on this clone: Its antigen is unidentified.

Assay version v3.0 of immunoSEQ was used, and it was run at survey level. Sequencing was performed with immunoSEQ multiplex PCR; in TCRdb, only in-frame clones are kept and a portion is missing. The data hold about 20,000 clones, with less than 85% observed a single time. This TCR was sampled from a man aged 35 to 55 with HIV. The sequencing used unsorted PBMCs, collected approximately 2.5 years after starting antiretroviral therapy. V is TRBV7-9 and J is TRBJ2-1; TRBD2 matches at 12 bases. CDR3 loop: CASSYTFLAGGPAQFF. Written as DNA, the CDR3 is TGTGCCAGCAGCTACACATTTCTAGCGGGGGGGCCGGCGCAGTTCTTC.